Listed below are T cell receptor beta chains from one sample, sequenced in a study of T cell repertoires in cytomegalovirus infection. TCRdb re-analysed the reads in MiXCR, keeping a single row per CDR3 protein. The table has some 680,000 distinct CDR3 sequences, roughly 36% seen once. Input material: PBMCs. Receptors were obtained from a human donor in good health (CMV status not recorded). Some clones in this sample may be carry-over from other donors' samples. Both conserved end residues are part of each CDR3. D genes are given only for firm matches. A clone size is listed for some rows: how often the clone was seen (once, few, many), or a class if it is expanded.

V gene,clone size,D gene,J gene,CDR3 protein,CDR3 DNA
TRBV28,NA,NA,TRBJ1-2,CASSLIGNYGYTF,TGTGCCAGCAGTTTAATAGGAAACTATGGCTACACCTTC
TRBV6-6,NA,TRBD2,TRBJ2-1,CASSYSPGLVGMNEQFF,TGTGCCAGCAGTTACTCCCCGGGACTAGTGGGTATGAATGAGCAGTTCTTC
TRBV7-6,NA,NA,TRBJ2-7,CASSFRGVSSYEQYF,TGTGCCAGCAGCTTTAGGGGAGTTTCGTCCTACGAGCAGTACTTC
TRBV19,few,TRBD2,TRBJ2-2,CASRVTRGSGRVTGELFF,TGTGCCAGTAGAGTAACCAGGGGTAGCGGGAGGGTTACCGGGGAGCTGTTTTTT
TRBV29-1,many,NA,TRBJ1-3,CSVGTDGNTIYF,TGCAGCGTTGGAACGGACGGAAACACCATATATTTT
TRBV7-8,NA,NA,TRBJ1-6,CASSFETESPLHF,TGTGCCAGCAGCTTCGAGACGGAATCACCCCTCCACTTT
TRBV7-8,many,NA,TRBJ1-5,CASSLRRDQDQPQHF,TGTGCCAGCAGCTTACGCAGGGATCAGGATCAGCCCCAGCATTTT
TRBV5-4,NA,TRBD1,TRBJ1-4,CASSSVRDSEKLFF,TGTGCCAGCAGTTCCGTTAGGGACAGTGAAAAACTGTTTTTT
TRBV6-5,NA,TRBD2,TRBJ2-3,CASSYSPPSGGTDTQYF,TGTGCCAGCAGTTACTCGCCCCCTAGCGGGGGGACAGATACGCAGTATTTT
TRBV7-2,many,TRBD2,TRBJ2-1,CASSLWTSGTYNEQFF,TGTGCCAGCAGCTTGTGGACTAGCGGGACCTACAATGAGCAGTTCTTC
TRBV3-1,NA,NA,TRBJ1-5,CASSQAGGGGHQPQHF,TGTGCCAGCAGCCAAGCCGGTGGGGGTGGACATCAGCCCCAGCATTTT
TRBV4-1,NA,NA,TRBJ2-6,CASSQVETAASGANVLNF,TGCGCCAGCAGCCAAGTGGAGACAGCCGCCTCTGGGGCCAACGTCCTGAATTTC
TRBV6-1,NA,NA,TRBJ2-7,CASSGRGEQYF,TGTGCCAGCAGCGGCCGGGGCGAGCAGTACTTC
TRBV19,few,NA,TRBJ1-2,CASNLDGGYTF,TGTGCCAGTAACCTCGATGGGGGCTACACCTTC
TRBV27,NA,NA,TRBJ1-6,CASSPLWGPESPLHF,TGTGCCAGCAGTCCATTGTGGGGACCGGAATCACCCCTCCACTTT
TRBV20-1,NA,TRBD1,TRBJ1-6,CSALTGDSPLHF,TGCAGTGCATTGACAGGGGATTCACCCCTCCACTTT
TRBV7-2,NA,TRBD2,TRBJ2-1,CASRGLAGRSYNEQFF,TGTGCCAGCAGAGGACTAGCGGGACGTTCCTACAATGAGCAGTTCTTC
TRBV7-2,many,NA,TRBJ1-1,CASSFGRGMNTEAFF,TGTGCCAGCAGCTTCGGGAGGGGCATGAACACTGAAGCTTTCTTT
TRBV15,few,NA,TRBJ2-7,CATSREVSPYEQYF,TGTGCCACCAGCAGAGAAGTGTCCCCCTACGAGCAGTACTTC
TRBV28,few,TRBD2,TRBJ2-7,CASITSGRAYEQYF,TGTGCCAGCATTACTAGCGGGAGGGCCTACGAGCAGTACTTC
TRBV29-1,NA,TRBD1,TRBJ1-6,CSVTIGGQGGSYNSPLHF,TGCAGCGTTACTATCGGAGGACAGGGGGGCTCCTATAATTCACCCCTCCACTTT
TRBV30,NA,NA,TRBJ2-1,CAWTFSPYNEQFF,TGTGCCTGGACCTTCAGTCCGTACAATGAGCAGTTCTTC
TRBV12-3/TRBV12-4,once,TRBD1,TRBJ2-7,CASSPPRGTEAYEQYF,TGTGCCAGCAGCCCACCCCGAGGGACAGAAGCCTACGAGCAGTACTTC
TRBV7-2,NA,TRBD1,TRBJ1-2,CASSPNPGGAYGYTF,TGTGCCAGCAGCCCAAATCCAGGGGGCGCATATGGCTACACCTTC
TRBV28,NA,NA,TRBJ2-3,CATKAVLDDTDTQYF,TGTGCCACCAAGGCTGTCCTGGACGACACAGATACGCAGTATTTT
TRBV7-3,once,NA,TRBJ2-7,CASSSSPSEQYF,TGTGCCAGCAGCTCTAGTCCCAGCGAGCAGTACTTC
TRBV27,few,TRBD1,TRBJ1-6,CASSPRQGLNSPLHF,TGTGCCAGCAGCCCCCGACAGGGCTTAAATTCACCCCTCCACTTT
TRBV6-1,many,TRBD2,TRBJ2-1,CASSPGLAGVEQFF,TGTGCCAGCAGTCCGGGACTAGCGGGAGTTGAGCAGTTCTTC
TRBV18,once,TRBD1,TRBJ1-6,CASSPSRGQGTRPNSRLHF,TGTGCCAGCTCACCAAGCAGAGGACAGGGGACTCGACCCAATTCACGCCTCCACTTT
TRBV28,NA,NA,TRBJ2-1,CASSLGDRTYNDQFF,TGTGCCAGCAGCTTAGGAGACAGAACCTACAATGATCAGTTCTTC
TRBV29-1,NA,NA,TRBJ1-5,CSVDSGAGQPQHF,TGCAGCGTTGACAGTGGGGCGGGTCAGCCCCAGCATTTT